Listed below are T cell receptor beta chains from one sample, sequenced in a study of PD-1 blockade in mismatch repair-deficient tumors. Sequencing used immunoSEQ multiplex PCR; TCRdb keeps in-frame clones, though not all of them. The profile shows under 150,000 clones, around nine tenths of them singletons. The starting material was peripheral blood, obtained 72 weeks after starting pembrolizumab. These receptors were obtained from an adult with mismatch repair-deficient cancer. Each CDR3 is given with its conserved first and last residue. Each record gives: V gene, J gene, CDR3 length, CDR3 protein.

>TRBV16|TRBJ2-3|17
CASSQSPSGSDTDTQYF
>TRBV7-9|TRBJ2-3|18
CASSLMRLAGGNTDTQYF
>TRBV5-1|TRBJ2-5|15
CASSTGQGTQETQYF
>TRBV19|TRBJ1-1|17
CASSSGGGRAMNTEAFF
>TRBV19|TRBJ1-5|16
CATAGGLVSRAQPQHF
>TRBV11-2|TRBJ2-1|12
CASSSFSHKGFF
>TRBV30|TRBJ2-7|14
CAWSPRGSGPEQYF
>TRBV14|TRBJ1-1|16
CASSQGRNRVNTEAFF
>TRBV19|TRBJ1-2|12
CASGNRLYGYTF
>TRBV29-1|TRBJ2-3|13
CSVVGGFGDTQYF
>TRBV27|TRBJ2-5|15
CASKSQGGAWETQYF
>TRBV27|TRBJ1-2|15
CASSPGDRRYYGYTF
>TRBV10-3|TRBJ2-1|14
CAISESMDTQEQFF
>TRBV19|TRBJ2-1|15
CASSVGSEFYNEQFF
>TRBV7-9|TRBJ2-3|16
CASSPLDGGSTDTQYF
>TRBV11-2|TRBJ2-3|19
CASSLAAGLAADGTDTQYF
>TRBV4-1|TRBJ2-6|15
CASSQDTAGANVLTF
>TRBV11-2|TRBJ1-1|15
CASSSQVGMNTEAFF
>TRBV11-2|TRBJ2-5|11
CASSFQETQYF
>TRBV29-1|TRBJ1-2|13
CSVEGRENYGYTF
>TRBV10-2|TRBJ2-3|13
CASSEWGADTQYF
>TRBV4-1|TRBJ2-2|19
CASSQSTSGVARWSGELFF
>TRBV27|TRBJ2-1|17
CASSPPNKVSWYNEQFF
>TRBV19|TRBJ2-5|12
CASSTRQETQYF
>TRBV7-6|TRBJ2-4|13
CASSPDRGDIQYF
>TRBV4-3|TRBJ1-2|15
CASSQGRGRDYGYTF
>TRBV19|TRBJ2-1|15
CASSMTSGPYNEQFF
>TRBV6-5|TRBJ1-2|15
CASTHRQISNYGYTF
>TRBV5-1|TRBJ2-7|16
CASSLGSERDIYEQYF
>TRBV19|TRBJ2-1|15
CASSPRTGLNNEQFF
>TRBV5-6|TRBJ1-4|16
CASSSTTGGAGEKLFF
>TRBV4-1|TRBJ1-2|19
CASSHPPATGRIQNYGYTF
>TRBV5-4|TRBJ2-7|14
CASSFRDTDYEQYF
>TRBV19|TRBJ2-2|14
CASSKGLGTGELFF
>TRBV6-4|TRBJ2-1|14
CASSGTSGSNEQFF
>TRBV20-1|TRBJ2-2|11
CSARVGRELFF
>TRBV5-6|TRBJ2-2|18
CASGLGGPLGQWAGELFF
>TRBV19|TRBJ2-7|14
CASSPPVRPYEQYF
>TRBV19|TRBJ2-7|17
CASSTAGARYQTYEQYF
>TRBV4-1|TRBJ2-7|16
CASKKDGSQGAYEQYF
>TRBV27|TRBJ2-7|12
CASSRGSYEQYF
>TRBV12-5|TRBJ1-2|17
CASGLVSTGGFSYGYTF
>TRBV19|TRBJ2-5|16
CASSSLAGPPRGTQYF
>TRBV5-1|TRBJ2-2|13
CASSFFGTGELFF
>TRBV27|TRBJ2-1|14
CASSRGRETDEQFF
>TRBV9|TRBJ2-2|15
CASSVEGYFTGELFF
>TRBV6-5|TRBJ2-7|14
CASSLGGSSYEQYF